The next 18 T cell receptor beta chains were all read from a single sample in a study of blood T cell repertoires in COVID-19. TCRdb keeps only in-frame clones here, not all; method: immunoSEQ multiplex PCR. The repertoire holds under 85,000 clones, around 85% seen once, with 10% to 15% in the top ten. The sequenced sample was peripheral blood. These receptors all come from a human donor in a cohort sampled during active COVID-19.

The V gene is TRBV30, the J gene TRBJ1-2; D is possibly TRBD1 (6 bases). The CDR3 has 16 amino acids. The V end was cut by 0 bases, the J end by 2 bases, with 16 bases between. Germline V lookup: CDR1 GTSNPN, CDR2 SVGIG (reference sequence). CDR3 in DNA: TGTGCCTGGAGTGTACCATCCCCCAGGGGCAACTATGGCTACACCTTC. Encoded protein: CAWSVPSPRGNYGYTF.

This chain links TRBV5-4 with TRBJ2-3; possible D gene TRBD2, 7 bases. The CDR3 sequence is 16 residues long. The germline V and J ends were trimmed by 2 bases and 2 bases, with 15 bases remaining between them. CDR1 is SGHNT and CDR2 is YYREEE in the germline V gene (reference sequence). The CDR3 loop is CASSLGGGSFTDTQYF. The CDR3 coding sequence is TGTGCCAGCAGCTTAGGGGGGGGGAGTTTCACAGATACGCAGTATTTT. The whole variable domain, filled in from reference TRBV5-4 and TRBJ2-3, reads ETGVTQSPTHLIKTRGQQVTLRCSSQSGHNTVSWYQQALGQGPQFIFQYYREEENGRGNFPPRFSGLQFPNYSSELNVNALELDDSALYLCASSLGGGSFTDTQYFGPGTRLTVL.

CDR3 sequence reads: CASSQRGAGKSGEQYF. The CDR3 nucleotides read TGTGCCAGCAGCCAACGAGGCGCGGGGAAATCTGGAGAGCAGTACTTC. The chain couples TRBV3-1 (or the pseudogene TRBV3-2) to TRBJ2-7, with a possible D match to TRBD2 (6 bases). CDR1 LGHDT and CDR2 YNNKEL come from the germline V gene (reference sequence). This CDR3 is built from 16 residues. Trimming shortened V by 2 bases and J by 7 bases, and 21 bases separated the two germline ends.

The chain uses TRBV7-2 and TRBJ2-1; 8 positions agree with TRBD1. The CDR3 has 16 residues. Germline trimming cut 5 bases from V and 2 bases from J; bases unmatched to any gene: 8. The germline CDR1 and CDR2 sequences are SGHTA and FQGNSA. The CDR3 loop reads CASSVRGLSTYNEQFF. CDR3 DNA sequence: TGTGCCAGCAGCGTCAGGGGGCTGTCCACCTACAATGAGCAGTTCTTC. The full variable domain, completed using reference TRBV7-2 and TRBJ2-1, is GAGVSQSPSNKVTEKGKDVELRCDPISGHTALYWYRQSLGQGLEFLIYFQGNSAPDKSGLPSDRFSAERTGGSVSTLTIQRTQQEDSAVYLCASSVRGLSTYNEQFFGPGTRLTVL.

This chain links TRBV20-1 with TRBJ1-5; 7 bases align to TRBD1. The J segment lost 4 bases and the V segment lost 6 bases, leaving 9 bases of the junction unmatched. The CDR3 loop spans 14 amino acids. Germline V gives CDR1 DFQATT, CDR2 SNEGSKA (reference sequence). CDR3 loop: CSASYRGKNQPQHF. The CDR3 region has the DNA TGCAGTGCAAGTTACAGGGGAAAAAATCAGCCCCAGCATTTT.

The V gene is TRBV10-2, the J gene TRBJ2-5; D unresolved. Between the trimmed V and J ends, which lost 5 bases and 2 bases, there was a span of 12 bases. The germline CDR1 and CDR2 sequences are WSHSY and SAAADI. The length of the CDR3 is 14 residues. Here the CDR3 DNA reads TGCGCCAGCAGTCCTCTACGTACTCAAGAGACCCAGTACTTC. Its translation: CASSPLRTQETQYF.

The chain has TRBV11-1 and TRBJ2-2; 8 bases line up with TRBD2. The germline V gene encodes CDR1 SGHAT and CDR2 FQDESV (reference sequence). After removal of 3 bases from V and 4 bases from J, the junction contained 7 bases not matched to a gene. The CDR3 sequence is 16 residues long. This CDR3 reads CASSFSSGGATGELFF. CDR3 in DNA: TGTGCCAGCAGCTTTTCCAGCGGGGGTGCCACCGGGGAGCTGTTTTTT. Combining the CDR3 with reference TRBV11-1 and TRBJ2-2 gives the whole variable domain EAEVAQSPRYKITEKSQAVAFWCDPISGHATLYWYRQILGQGPELLVQFQDESVVDDSQLPKDRFSAERLKGVDSTLKIQPAELGDSAMYLCASSFSSGGATGELFFGEGSRLTVL.

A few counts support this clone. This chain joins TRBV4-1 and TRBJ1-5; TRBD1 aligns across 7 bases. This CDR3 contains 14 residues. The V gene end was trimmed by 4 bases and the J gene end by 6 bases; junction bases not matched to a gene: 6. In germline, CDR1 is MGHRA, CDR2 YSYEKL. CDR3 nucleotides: TGCGCCAGCAGCCGCACAGGGGACGGTCAGCCCCAGCATTTT. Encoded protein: CASSRTGDGQPQHF.

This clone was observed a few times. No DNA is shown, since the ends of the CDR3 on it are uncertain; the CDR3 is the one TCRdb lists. CDR3 region: CASSFGPGQGGQPQHF. The J gene is TRBJ1-5, the V gene TRBV7-2; the tabulated D call, TRBD1, remains unverified against the DNA. Counting both end residues, the CDR3 totals 16 amino acids. Germline assignment: CDR1 SGHTA and CDR2 FQGNSA.

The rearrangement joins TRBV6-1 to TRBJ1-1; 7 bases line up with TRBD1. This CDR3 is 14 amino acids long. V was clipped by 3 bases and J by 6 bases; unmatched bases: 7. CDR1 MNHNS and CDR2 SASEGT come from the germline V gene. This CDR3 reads CASSDDRVSPEAFF. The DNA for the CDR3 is TGTGCCAGCAGTGATGACAGGGTTTCTCCTGAAGCTTTCTTT.

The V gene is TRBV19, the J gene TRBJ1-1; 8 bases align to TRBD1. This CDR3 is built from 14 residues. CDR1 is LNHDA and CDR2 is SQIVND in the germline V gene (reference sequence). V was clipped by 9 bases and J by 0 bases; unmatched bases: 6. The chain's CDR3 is CASLPGQVNTEAFF. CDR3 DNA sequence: TGTGCCAGCCTCCCGGGACAGGTGAACACTGAAGCTTTCTTT.

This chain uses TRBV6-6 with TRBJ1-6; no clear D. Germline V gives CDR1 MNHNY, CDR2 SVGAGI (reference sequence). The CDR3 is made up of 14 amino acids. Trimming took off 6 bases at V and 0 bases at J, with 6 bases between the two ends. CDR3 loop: CASRVSSYNSPLHF. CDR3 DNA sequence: TGTGCCAGCAGAGTGAGCTCCTATAATTCACCCCTCCACTTT.

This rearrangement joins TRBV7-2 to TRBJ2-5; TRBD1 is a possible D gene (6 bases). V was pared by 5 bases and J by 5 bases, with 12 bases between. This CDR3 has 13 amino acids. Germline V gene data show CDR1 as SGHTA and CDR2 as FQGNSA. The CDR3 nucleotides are TGTGCCAGCAGCAACAGGGTCGGGGAGACCCAGTACTTC. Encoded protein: CASSNRVGETQYF. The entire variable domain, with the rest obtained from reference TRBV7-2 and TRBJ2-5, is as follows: GAGVSQSPSNKVTEKGKDVELRCDPISGHTALYWYRQSLGQGLEFLIYFQGNSAPDKSGLPSDRFSAERTGGSVSTLTIQRTQQEDSAVYLCASSNRVGETQYFGPGTRLLVL.

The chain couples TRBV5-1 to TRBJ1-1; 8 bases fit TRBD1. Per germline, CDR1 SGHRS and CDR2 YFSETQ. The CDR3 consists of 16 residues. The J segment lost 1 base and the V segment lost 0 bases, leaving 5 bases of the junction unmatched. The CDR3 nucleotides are TGCGCCAGCAGCTTGGGACAGGGGCCCCCGAACACTGAAGCTTTCTTT. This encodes CASSLGQGPPNTEAFF.

The CDR3: CASRPAGGPETQYF. In DNA form, the CDR3 reads TGTGCCAGCAGGCCAGCGGGGGGGCCGGAGACCCAGTACTTC. V usage is TRBV27 and J usage is TRBJ2-5; 10 bases map to TRBD2. Germline values: CDR1 MNHEY, CDR2 SMNVEV (reference sequence). V shed 6 bases and J 5 bases; nucleotides not matched to a gene: 6. The CDR3 length is 14 residues.

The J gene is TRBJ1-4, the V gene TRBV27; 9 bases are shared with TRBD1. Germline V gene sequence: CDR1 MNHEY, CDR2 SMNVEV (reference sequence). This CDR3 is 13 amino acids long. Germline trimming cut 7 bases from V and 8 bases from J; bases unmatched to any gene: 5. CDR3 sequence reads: CASTRTGEEKLFF. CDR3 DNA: TGTGCCAGCACACGGACAGGGGAGGAAAAACTGTTTTTT.

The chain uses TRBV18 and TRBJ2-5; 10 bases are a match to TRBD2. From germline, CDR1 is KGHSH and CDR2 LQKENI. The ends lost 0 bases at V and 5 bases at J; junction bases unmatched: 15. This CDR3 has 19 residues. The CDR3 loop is CASSPPRTSGLFVGETQYF. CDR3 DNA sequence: TGTGCCAGCTCACCACCCCGGACTAGCGGCCTTTTTGTAGGGGAGACCCAGTACTTC.

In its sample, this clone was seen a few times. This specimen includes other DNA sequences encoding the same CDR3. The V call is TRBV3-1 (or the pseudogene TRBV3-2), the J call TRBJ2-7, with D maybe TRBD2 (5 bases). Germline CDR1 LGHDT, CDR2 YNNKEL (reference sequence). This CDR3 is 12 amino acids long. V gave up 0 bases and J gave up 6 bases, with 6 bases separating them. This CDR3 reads CASSQDRGEQYF. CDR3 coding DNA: TGTGCCAGCAGCCAAGATCGGGGCGAGCAGTACTTC.